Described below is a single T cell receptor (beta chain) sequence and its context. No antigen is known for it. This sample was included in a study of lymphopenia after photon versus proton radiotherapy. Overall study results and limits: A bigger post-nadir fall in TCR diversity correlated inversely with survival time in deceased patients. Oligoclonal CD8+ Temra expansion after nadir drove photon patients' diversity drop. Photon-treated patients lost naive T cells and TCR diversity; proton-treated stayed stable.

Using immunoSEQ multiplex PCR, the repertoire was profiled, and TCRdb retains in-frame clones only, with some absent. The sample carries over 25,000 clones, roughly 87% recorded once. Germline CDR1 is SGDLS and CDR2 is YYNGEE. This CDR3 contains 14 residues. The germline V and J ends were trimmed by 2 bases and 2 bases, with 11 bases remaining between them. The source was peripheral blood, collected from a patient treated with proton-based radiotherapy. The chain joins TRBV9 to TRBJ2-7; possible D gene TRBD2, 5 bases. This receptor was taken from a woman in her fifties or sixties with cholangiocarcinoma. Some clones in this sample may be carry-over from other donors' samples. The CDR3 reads CASSVTTSPYEQYF. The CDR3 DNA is TGTGCCAGCAGCGTGACTACGTCGCCCTACGAGCAGTACTTC.